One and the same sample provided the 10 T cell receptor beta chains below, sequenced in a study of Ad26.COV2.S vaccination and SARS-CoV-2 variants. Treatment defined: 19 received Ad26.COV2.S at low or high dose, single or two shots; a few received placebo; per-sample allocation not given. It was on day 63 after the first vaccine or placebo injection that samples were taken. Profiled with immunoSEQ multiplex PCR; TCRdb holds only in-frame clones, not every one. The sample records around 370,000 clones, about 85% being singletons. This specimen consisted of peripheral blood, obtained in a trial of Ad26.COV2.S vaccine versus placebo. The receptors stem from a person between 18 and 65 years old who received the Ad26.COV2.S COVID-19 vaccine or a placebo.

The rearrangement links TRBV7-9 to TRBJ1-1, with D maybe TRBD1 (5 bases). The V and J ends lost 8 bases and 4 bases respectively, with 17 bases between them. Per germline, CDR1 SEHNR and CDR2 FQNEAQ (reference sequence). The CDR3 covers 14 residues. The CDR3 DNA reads TGTGCCAGCCACCTACCCCTAGGGGTCACTGAAGCTTTCTTT. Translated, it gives CASHLPLGVTEAFF.

CDR3 in DNA: TGTGCCATCAGCTTTTCTAGCGGGGGGCCCCCCTACGAGCAGTACTTC. Its translation is CAISFSSGGPPYEQYF. The V and J genes are TRBV10-3 and TRBJ2-7; 11 bases align to TRBD2. V lost 6 bases, J lost 2 bases, and 9 bases stayed unmatched. In germline, CDR1 is ENHRY, CDR2 SYGVKD. The CDR3 runs to 16 residues.

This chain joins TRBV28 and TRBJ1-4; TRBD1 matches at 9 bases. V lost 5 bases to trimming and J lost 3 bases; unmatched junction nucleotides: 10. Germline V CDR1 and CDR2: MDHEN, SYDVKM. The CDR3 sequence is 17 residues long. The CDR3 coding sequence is TGTGCCAGCAGTCCGGACAGGGGATCCACCTCTAATGAAAAACTGTTTTTT. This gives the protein CASSPDRGSTSNEKLFF. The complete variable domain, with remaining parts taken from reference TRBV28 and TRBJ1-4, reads DVKVTQSSRYLVKRTGEKVFLECVQDMDHENMFWYRQDPGLGLRLIYFSYDVKMKEKGDIPEGYSVSREKKERFSLILESASTNQTSMYLCASSPDRGSTSNEKLFFGSGTQLSVL.

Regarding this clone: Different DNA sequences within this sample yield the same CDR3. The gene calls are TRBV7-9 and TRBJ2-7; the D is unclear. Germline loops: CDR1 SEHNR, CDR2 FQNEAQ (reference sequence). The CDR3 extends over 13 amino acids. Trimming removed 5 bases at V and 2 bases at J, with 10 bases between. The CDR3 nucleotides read TGTGCCAGCAGCCCAGGTGGAACCTACGAGCAGTACTTC. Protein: CASSPGGTYEQYF.

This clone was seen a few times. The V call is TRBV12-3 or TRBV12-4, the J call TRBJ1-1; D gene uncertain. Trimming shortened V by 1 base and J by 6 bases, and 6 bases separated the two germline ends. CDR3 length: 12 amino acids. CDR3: CASSLEASEAFF. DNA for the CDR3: TGTGCCAGCAGTTTAGAGGCTTCTGAAGCTTTCTTT.

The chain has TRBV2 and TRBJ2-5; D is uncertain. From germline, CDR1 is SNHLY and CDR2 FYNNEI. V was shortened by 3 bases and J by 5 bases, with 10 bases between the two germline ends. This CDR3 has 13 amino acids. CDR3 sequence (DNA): TGTGCCAGCAGTGACGAAGGGTTTGAGACCCAGTACTTC. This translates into CASSDEGFETQYF.

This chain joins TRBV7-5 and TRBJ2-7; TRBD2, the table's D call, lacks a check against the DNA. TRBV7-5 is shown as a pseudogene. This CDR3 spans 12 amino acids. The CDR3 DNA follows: TGTGTCAGAAGCTTAGCGCGGGGGGAGCAGTACTTC. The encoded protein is CVRSLARGEQYF.

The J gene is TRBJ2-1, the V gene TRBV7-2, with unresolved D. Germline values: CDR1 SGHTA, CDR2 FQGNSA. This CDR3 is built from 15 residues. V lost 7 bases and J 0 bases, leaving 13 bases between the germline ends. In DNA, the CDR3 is TGTGCCAGCACCCCGGCCGGCAGCTCCTACAATGAGCAGTTCTTC. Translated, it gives CASTPAGSSYNEQFF.

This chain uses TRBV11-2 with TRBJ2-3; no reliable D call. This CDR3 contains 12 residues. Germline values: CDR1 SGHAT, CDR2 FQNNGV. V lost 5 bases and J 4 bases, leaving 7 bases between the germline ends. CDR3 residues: CASSLTSDTQYF. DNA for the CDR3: TGTGCCAGCAGCCTTACATCAGATACGCAGTATTTT.

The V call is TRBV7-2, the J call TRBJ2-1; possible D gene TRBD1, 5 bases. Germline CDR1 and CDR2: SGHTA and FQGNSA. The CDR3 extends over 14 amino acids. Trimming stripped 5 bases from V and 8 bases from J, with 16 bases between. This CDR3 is CASSRTGRAHEQFF. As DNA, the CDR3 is TGTGCCAGCAGCAGAACGGGCAGGGCCCATGAGCAGTTCTTC.